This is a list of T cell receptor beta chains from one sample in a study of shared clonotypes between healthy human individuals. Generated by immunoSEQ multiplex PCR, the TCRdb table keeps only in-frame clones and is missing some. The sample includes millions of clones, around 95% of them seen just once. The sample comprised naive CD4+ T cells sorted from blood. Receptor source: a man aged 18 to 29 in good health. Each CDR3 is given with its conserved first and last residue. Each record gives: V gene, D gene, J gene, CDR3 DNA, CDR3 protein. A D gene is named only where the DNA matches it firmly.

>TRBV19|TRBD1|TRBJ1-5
TGTGCCAGTAGTACCGGGACAGGGTTAAACCCCATCCAGCCCCAGCATTTT
CASSTGTGLNPIQPQHF
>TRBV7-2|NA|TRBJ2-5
TGTGCCAGCAGCTTACGTCAGGGCCTGTGGGAGACCCAGTACTTC
CASSLRQGLWETQYF
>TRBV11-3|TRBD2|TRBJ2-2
TGTGCCAGCAGCTTAGAGCGGGAGGGCCTTGACACCGGGGAGCTGTTTTTT
CASSLEREGLDTGELFF
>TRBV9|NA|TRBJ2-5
TGTGCCAGCAGCGTAGCTCCTCTAGGGGGAGAGACCCAGTACTTC
CASSVAPLGGETQYF
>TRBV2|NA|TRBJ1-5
TGTGCCAGCAGCCCGGGGGATACAAGCAATCAGCCCCAGCATTTT
CASSPGDTSNQPQHF
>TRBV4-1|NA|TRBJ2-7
TGCGCCAGCAGCCGAGGGGGGCAGGGCGGCGCCGAGCAGTACTTC
CASSRGGQGGAEQYF
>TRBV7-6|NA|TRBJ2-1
TGTGCCAGCAGTGATAACAGGCGATTTCACAATGAGCAGTTCTTC
CASSDNRRFHNEQFF
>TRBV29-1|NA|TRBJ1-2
TGCAGCGCCTCCGCGGGCCCCGGCTACACCTTC
CSASAGPGYTF
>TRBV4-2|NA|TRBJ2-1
TGTGCCAGCAGAGTGAAGGGGGTAGATGAGCAGTTCTTC
CASRVKGVDEQFF
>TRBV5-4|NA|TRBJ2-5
TGTGCCAGCAGGTCACAGGGTGAAGAGACCCAGTACTTC
CASRSQGEETQYF
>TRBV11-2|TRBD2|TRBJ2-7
TGTGCCAGCAGCTTAGATCTGGTGTCTAGCGGGAGGGCCGGGCAGTACTTC
CASSLDLVSSGRAGQYF
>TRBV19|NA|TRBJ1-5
TGTGCCAGTAGTATACGTATGGGCAATCAGCCCCAGCATTTT
CASSIRMGNQPQHF
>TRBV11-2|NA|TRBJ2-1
TGTGCCAGCAGCAGAAACTCGGCTAGCAATGAGCAGTTCTTC
CASSRNSASNEQFF
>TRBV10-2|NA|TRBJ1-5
TGCGCCAGCAGTGAGTCGGGGGGCCTCAATCAGCCCCAGCATTTT
CASSESGGLNQPQHF
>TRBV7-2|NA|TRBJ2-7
TGTGCCAGCAGCTTATCTCAGGCTGGAACCTACGAGCAGTACTTC
CASSLSQAGTYEQYF
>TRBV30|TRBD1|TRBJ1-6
TGTGCCTGGAGTATGGACAGGGGGTATTCACCCCTCCACTTT
CAWSMDRGYSPLHF
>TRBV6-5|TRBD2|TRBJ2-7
TGTGCCAGCAGTCCCGGGGGGGTTAGGGACGAGCAGTACTTC
CASSPGGVRDEQYF
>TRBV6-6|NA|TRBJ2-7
TGTGCCTCCCAAGGGGGGGTAGGCGAGCAGTACTTC
CASQGGVGEQYF